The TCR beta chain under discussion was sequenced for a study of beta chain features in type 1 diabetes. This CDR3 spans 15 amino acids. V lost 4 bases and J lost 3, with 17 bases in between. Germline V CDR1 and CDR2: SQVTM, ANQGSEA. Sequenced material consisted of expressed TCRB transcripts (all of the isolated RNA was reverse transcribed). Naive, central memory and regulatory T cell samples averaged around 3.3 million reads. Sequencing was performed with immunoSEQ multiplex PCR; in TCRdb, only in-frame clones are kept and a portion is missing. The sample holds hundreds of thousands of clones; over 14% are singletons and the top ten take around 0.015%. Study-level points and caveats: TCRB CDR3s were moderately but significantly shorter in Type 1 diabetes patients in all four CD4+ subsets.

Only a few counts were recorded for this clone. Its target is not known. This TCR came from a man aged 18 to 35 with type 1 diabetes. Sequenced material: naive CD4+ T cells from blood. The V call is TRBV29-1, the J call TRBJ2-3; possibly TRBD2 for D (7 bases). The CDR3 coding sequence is TGCAGCGTTGTTAAGGCGGGGGCCCGGACAGATACGCAGTATTTT. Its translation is CSVVKAGARTDTQYF.